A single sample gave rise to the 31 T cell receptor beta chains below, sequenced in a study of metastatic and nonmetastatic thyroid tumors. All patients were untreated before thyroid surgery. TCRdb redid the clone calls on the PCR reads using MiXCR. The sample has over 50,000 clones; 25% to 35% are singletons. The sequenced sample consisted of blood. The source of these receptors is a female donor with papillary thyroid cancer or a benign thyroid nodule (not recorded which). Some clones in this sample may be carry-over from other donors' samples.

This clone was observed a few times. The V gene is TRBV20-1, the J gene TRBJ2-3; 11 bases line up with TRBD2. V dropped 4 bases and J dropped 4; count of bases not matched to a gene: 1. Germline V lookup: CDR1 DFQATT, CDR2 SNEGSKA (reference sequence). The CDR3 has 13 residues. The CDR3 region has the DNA TGCAGTGCTAAGACTAGCGGGGCAGATACGCAGTATTTT. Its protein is CSAKTSGADTQYF.

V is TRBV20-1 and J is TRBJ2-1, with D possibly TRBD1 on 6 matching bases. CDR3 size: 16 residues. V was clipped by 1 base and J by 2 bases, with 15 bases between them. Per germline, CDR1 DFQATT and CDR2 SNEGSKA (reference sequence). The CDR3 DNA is TGCAGTGCTAGAGGAATCGGGGACACCCCCTACAATGAGCAGTTCTTC. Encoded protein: CSARGIGDTPYNEQFF.

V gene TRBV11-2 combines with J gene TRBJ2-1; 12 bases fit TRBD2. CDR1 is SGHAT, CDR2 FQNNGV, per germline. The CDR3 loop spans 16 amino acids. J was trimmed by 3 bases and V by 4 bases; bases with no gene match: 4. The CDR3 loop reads CASSSGTSGYYNEQFF. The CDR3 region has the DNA TGTGCCAGCAGCTCCGGGACTAGCGGGTACTACAATGAGCAGTTCTTC.

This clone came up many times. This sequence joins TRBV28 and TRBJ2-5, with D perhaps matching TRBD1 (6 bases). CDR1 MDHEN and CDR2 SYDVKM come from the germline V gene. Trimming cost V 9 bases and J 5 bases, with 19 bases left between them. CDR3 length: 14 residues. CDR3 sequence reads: CASFGQPREETQYF. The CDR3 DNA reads TGTGCCAGTTTCGGACAGCCAAGGGAGGAGACCCAGTACTTC.

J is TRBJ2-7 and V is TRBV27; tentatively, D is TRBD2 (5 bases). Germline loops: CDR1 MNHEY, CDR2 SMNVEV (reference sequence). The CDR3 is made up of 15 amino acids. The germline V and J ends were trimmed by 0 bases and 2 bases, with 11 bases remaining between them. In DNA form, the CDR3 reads TGTGCCAGCAGTTTATCGATTGAGCGGACCTACGAGCAGTACTTC. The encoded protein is CASSLSIERTYEQYF.

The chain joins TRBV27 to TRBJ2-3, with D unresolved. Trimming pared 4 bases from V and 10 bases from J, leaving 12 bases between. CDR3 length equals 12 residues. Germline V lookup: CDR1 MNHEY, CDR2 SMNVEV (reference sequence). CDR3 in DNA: TGTGCCAGCAGTTCCCAGTGGAACGCGCAGTATTTT. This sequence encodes CASSSQWNAQYF.

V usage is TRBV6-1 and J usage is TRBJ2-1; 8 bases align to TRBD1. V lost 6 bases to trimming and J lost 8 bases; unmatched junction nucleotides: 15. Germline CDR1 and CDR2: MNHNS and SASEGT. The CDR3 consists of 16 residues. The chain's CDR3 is CASSPQGGGSGDEQFF. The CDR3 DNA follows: TGTGCCAGCAGCCCACAGGGGGGAGGCTCTGGCGATGAGCAGTTCTTC.

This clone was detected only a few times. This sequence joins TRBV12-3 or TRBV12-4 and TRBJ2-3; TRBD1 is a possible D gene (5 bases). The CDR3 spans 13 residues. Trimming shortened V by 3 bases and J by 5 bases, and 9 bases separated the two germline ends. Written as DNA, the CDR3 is TGTGCCAGCAGTTTCTCAGGGAAAGATACGCAGTATTTT. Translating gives CASSFSGKDTQYF.

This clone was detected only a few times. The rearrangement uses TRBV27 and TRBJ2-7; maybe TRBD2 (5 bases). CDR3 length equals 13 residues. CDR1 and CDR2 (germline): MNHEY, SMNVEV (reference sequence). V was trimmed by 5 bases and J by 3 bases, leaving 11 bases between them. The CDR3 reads CASSPTSIYEQYF. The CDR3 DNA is TGTGCCAGCAGTCCCACTAGTATCTACGAGCAGTACTTC.

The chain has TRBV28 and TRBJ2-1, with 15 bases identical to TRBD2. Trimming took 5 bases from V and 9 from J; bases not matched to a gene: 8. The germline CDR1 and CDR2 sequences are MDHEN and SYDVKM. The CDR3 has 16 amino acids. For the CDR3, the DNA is TGTGCCAGCAGTGTAACTGGGACTAGCGGGAGGTTTGAGCAGTTCTTC. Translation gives CASSVTGTSGRFEQFF.

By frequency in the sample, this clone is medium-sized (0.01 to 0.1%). The CDR3 region has the DNA TGTGCCAGCAGTGAAGGGGACTGGACCTACAATGAGCAGTTCTTC. As protein: CASSEGDWTYNEQFF. The chain combines TRBV6-1 with TRBJ2-1; possibly TRBD2 for D (6 bases). Germline assignment: CDR1 MNHNS and CDR2 SASEGT. The germline V and J ends were trimmed by 1 base and 2 bases, with 9 bases remaining between them. There are 15 residues in the CDR3.

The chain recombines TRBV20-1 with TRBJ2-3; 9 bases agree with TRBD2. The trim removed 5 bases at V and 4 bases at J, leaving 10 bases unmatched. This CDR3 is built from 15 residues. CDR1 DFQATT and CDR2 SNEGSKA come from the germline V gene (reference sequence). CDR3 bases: TGCAGTGCTCCCGGGGCGGGAGGGGGTTCAGATACGCAGTATTTT. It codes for CSAPGAGGGSDTQYF.

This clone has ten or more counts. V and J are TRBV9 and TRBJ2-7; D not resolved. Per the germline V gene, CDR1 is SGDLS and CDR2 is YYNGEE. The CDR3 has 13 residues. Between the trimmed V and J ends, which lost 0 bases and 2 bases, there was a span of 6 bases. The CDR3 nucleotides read TGTGCCAGCAGCGTAGACGTAGCCTACGAGCAGTACTTC. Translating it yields CASSVDVAYEQYF. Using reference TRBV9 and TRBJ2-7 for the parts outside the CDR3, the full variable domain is DSGVTQTPKHLITATGQRVTLRCSPRSGDLSVYWYQQSLDQGLQFLIQYYNGEERAKGNILERFSAQQFPDLHSELNLSSLELGDSALYFCASSVDVAYEQYFGPGTRLTVT.

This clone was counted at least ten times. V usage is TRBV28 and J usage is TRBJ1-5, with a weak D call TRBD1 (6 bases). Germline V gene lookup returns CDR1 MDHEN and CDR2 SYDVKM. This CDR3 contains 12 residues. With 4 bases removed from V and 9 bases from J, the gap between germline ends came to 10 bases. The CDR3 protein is CASSSQGRPQHF. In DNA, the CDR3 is TGTGCCAGCAGTTCCCAGGGGAGGCCCCAGCATTTT.

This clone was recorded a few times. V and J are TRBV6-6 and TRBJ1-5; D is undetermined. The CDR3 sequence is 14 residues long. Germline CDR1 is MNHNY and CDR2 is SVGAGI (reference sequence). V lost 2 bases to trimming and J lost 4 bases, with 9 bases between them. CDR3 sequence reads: CASSYIGGNQPQHF. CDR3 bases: TGTGCCAGCAGTTACATTGGCGGGAATCAGCCCCAGCATTTT.

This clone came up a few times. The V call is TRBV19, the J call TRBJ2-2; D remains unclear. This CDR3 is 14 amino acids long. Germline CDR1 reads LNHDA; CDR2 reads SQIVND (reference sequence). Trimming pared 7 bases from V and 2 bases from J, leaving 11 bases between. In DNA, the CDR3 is TGTGCCAGTAAGTCCGGCGGTAACACCGGGGAGCTGTTTTTT. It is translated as CASKSGGNTGELFF.

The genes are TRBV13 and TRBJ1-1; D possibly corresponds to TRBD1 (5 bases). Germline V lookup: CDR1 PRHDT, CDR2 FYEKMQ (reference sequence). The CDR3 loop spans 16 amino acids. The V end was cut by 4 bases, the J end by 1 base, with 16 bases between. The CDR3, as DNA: TGTGCCAGCAGCTCGATAGGCCGGAGGGGGAACACTGAAGCTTTCTTT. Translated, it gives CASSSIGRRGNTEAFF.

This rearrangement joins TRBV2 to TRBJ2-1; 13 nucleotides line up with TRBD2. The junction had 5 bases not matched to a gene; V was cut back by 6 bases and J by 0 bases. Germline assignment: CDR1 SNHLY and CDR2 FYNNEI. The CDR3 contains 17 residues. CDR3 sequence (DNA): TGTGCCAGCAGACGGACTAGCGGGGGCGCCTCCTACAATGAGCAGTTCTTC. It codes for CASRRTSGGASYNEQFF. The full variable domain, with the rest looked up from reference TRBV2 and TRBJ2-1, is EPEVTQTPSHQVTQMGQEVILRCVPISNHLYFYWYRQILGQKVEFLVSFYNNEISEKSEIFDDQFSVERPDGSNFTLKIRSTKLEDSAMYFCASRRTSGGASYNEQFFGPGTRLTVL.

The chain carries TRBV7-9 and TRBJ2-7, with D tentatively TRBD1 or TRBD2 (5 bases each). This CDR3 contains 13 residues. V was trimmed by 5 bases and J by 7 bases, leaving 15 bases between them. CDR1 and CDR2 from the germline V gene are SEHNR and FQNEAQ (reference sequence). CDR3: CASSRVGEREQYF. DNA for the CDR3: TGTGCCAGCAGCCGGGTGGGGGAGCGAGAGCAGTACTTC. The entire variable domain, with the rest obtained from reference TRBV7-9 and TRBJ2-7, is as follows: DTGVSQNPRHKITKRGQNVTFRCDPISEHNRLYWYRQTLGQGPEFLTYFQNEAQLEKSRLLSDRFSAERPKGSFSTLEIQRTEQGDSAMYLCASSRVGEREQYFGPGTRLTVT.

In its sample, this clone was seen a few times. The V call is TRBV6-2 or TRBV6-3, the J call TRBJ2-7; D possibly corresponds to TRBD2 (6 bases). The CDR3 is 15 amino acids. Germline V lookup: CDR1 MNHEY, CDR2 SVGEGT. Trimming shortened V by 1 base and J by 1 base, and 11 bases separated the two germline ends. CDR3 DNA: TGTGCCAGCAGTTACTATGCGGGACTGTCCTACGAGCAGTACTTC. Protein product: CASSYYAGLSYEQYF.

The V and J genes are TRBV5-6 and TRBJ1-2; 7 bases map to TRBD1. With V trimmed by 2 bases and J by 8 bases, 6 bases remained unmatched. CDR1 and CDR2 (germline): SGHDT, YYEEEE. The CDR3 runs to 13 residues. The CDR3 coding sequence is TGTGCCAGCAGCTTACAGGGGCTCGGCGGCTACACCTTC. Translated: CASSLQGLGGYTF.

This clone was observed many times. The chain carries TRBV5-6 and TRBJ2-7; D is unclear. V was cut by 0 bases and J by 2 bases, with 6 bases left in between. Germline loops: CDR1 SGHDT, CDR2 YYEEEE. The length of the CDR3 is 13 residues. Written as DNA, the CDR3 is TGTGCCAGCAGCTTGGTAAGGACCTACGAGCAGTACTTC. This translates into CASSLVRTYEQYF.

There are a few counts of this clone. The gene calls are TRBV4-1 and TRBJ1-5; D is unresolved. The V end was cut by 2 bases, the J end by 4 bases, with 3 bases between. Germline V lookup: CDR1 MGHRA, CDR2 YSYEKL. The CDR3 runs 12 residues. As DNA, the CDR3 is TGCGCCAGCAGCCAACCGAATCAGCCCCAGCATTTT. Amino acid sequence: CASSQPNQPQHF.

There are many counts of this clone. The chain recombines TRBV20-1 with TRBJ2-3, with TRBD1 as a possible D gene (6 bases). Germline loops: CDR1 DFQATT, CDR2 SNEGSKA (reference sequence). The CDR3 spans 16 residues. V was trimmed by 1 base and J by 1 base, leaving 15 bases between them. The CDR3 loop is CSARVSRPGGTDTQYF. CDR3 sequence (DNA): TGCAGTGCTAGAGTAAGTCGGCCAGGGGGCACAGATACGCAGTATTTT.

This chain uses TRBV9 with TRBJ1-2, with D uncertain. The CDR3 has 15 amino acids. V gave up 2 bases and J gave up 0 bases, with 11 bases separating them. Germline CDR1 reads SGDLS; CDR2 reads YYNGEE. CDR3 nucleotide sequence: TGTGCCAGCAGCGTCGTTACGGATTCTAACTATGGCTACACCTTC. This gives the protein CASSVVTDSNYGYTF. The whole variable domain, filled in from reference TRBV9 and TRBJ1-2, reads DSGVTQTPKHLITATGQRVTLRCSPRSGDLSVYWYQQSLDQGLQFLIQYYNGEERAKGNILERFSAQQFPDLHSELNLSSLELGDSALYFCASSVVTDSNYGYTFGSGTRLTVV.

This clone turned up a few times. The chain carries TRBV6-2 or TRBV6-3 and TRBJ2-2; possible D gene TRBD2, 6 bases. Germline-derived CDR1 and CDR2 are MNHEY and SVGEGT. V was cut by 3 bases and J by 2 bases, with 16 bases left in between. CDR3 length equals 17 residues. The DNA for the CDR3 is TGTGCCAGCAGTTATTCTCAGGGAGGTGCCAACACCGGGGAGCTGTTTTTT. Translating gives CASSYSQGGANTGELFF.

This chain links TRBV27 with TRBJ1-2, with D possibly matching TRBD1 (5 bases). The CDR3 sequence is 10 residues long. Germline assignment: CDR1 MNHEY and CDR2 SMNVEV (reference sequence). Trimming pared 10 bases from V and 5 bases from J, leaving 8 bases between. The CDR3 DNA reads TGTGCCACCCAGGGTTATGGCTACACCTTC. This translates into CATQGYGYTF.

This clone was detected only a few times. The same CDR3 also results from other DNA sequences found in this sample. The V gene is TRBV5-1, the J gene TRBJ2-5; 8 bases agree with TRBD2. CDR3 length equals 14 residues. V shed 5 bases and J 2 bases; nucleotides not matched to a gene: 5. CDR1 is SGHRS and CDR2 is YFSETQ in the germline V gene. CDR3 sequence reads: CASSSGGAQETQYF. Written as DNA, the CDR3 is TGCGCCAGCAGTTCCGGGGGGGCTCAAGAGACCCAGTACTTC.

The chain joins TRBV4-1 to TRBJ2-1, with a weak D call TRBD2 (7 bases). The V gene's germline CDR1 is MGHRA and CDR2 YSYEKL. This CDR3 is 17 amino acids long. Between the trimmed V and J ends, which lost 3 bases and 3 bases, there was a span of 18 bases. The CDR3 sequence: CASSQTARGGGYNEQFF. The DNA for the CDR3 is TGCGCCAGCAGCCAGACGGCGCGGGGAGGGGGCTACAATGAGCAGTTCTTC.

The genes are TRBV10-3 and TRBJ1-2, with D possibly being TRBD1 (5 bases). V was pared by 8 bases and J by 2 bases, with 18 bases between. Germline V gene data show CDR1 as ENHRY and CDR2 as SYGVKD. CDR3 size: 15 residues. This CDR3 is CAIGGRTDRNYGYTF. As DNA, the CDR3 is TGTGCCATCGGAGGCCGCACCGACAGAAACTATGGCTACACCTTC.

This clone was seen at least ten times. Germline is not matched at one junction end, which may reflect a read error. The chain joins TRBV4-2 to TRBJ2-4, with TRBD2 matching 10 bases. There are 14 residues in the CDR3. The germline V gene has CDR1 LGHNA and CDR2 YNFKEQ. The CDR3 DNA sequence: TGTGCCAGCAGCCAAGATGGGACTAGCGTGGAGCGGCACTTC. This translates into CASSQDGTSVERHF.